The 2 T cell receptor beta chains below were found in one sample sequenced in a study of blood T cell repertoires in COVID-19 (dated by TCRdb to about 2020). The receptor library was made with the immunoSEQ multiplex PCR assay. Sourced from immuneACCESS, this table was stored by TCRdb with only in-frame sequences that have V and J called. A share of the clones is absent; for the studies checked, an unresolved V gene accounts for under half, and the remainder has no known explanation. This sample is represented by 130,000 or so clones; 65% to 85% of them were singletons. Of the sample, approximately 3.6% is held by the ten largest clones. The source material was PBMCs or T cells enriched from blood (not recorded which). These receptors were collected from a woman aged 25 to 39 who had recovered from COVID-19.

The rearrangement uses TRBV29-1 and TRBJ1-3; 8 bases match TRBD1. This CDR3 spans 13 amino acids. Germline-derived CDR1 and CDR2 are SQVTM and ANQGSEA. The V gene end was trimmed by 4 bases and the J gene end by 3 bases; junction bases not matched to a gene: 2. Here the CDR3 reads CSVGTGFGNTIYF. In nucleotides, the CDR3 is TGCAGCGTTGGGACAGGGTTTGGAAACACCATATATTTT.

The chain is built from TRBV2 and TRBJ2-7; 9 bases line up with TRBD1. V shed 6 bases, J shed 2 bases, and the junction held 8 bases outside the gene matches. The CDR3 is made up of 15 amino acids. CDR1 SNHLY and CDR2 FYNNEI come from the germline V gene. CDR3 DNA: TGTGCCAGCAGGAAAACAGGGGGCTCCACCTACGAGCAGTACTTC. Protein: CASRKTGGSTYEQYF.